Listed below are T cell receptor beta chains from one sample, sequenced in a study of regulatory T cells. Assay: immunoSEQ multiplex PCR; the TCRdb copy retains only in-frame clones and omits some. In the table there are about 17,000 clones, more than 85% of which are singletons. Sequenced sample: CD8+ T cells sorted from blood. These receptors came from a person aged 18 to 35 with CD3G deficiency. CDR3s include the opening cysteine and the closing phenylalanine or tryptophan. The D gene is left open where the match is weak. For some rows the clone size is stated as once, few or many, or as a class when expanded; others skip it.

clone_size: -
d_call: -
v_call: TRBV19
cdr3_length: 16
j_call: TRBJ1-1
cdr3_aa: CASSDFNGPMNTEAFF
cdr3_nt: TGTGCCAGTAGTGACTTCAACGGCCCGATGAACACTGAAGCTTTCTTT

clone_size: -
d_call: TRBD2
v_call: TRBV4-1
cdr3_length: 17
j_call: TRBJ2-5
cdr3_aa: CASSQEETSGPQETQYF
cdr3_nt: TGCGCCAGCAGCCAAGAGGAGACTAGCGGGCCTCAAGAGACCCAGTACTTC

clone_size: once
d_call: -
v_call: TRBV6-1
cdr3_length: 13
j_call: TRBJ2-7
cdr3_aa: CASSEYGSYEQYF
cdr3_nt: TGTGCCAGCAGTGAATATGGTTCTTACGAGCAGTACTTC

clone_size: -
d_call: TRBD1
v_call: TRBV4-1
cdr3_length: 15
j_call: TRBJ2-7
cdr3_aa: CASSQPGQGGHEQYF
cdr3_nt: TGCGCCAGCAGCCAACCGGGACAGGGTGGCCACGAGCAGTACTTC

clone_size: -
d_call: -
v_call: TRBV27
cdr3_length: 18
j_call: TRBJ2-6
cdr3_aa: CASSPRPPGADGANVLTF
cdr3_nt: TGTGCCAGCAGCCCCCGCCCGCCGGGGGCGGACGGGGCCAACGTCCTGACTTTC

clone_size: -
d_call: TRBD2
v_call: TRBV7-8
cdr3_length: 14
j_call: TRBJ2-1
cdr3_aa: CASSLLAAYNEQFF
cdr3_nt: TGTGCCAGCAGCTTACTAGCGGCGTACAATGAGCAGTTCTTC

clone_size: -
d_call: -
v_call: TRBV10-2
cdr3_length: 11
j_call: TRBJ2-7
cdr3_aa: CASSEGYEQYF
cdr3_nt: TGCGCCAGCAGTGAGGGGTACGAGCAGTACTTC

clone_size: -
d_call: TRBD2
v_call: TRBV7-2
cdr3_length: 15
j_call: TRBJ2-5
cdr3_aa: CASSYSGGAQETQYF
cdr3_nt: TGTGCCAGCAGCTACAGCGGGGGGGCACAAGAGACCCAGTACTTC

clone_size: once
d_call: -
v_call: TRBV7-2
cdr3_length: 15
j_call: TRBJ2-7
cdr3_aa: CASSFGLAPTYEQYF
cdr3_nt: TGTGCCAGCAGCTTCGGGCTGGCACCGACCTACGAGCAGTACTTC

clone_size: -
d_call: -
v_call: TRBV19
cdr3_length: 14
j_call: TRBJ1-1
cdr3_aa: CASSISDFVTEAFF
cdr3_nt: TGTGCCAGTAGTATTTCAGACTTCGTCACTGAAGCTTTCTTT

clone_size: once
d_call: -
v_call: TRBV6-6
cdr3_length: 16
j_call: TRBJ1-1
cdr3_aa: CASSQGGRFQSTEAFF
cdr3_nt: TGTGCCAGCAGTCAAGGGGGTCGATTTCAGAGCACTGAAGCTTTCTTT

clone_size: -
d_call: TRBD2
v_call: TRBV7-9
cdr3_length: 19
j_call: TRBJ2-3
cdr3_aa: CASSPPGAGGPHLTDTQYF
cdr3_nt: TGTGCCAGCAGCCCCCCCGGGGCGGGAGGACCCCATCTCACAGATACGCAGTATTTT

clone_size: -
d_call: -
v_call: TRBV5-8
cdr3_length: 15
j_call: TRBJ1-5
cdr3_aa: CASSLRKGRGQPQHF
cdr3_nt: TGTGCCAGCAGCTTGAGGAAGGGTAGGGGTCAGCCCCAGCATTTT

clone_size: medium-sized
d_call: -
v_call: TRBV6-1
cdr3_length: 13
j_call: TRBJ1-6
cdr3_aa: CASSNWGNSPLHF
cdr3_nt: TGTGCCAGCAGTAACTGGGGTAATTCACCCCTCCACTTT

clone_size: once
d_call: TRBD2
v_call: TRBV7-8
cdr3_length: 15
j_call: TRBJ2-3
cdr3_aa: CASSSTSGRTDTQYF
cdr3_nt: TGTGCCAGCAGCTCGACTAGCGGACGCACAGATACGCAGTATTTT

clone_size: -
d_call: -
v_call: TRBV9
cdr3_length: 13
j_call: TRBJ2-5
cdr3_aa: CASSVGNRETQYF
cdr3_nt: TGTGCCAGCAGCGTAGGGAACCGAGAGACCCAGTACTTC

clone_size: -
d_call: -
v_call: TRBV19
cdr3_length: 15
j_call: TRBJ2-2
cdr3_aa: CASTHAGGFTGELFF
cdr3_nt: TGTGCCAGTACCCATGCCGGGGGTTTCACCGGGGAGCTGTTTTTT

clone_size: once
d_call: -
v_call: TRBV28
cdr3_length: 13
j_call: TRBJ2-5
cdr3_aa: CASSFRVGETQYF
cdr3_nt: TGTGCCAGCAGTTTTCGGGTGGGAGAGACCCAGTACTTC

clone_size: -
d_call: TRBD1
v_call: TRBV7-2
cdr3_length: 15
j_call: TRBJ1-1
cdr3_aa: CASSSRQGENTEAFF
cdr3_nt: TGTGCCAGCAGCTCCCGACAGGGAGAGAACACTGAAGCTTTCTTT

clone_size: -
d_call: TRBD2
v_call: TRBV7-2
cdr3_length: 17
j_call: TRBJ2-5
cdr3_aa: CASRIPAAGGGKETQYF
cdr3_nt: TGTGCCAGCCGGATCCCCGCAGCGGGCGGGGGAAAAGAGACCCAGTACTTC

clone_size: -
d_call: TRBD2
v_call: TRBV7-8
cdr3_length: 14
j_call: TRBJ2-5
cdr3_aa: CASTRLAGKETQYF
cdr3_nt: TGTGCCAGCACCAGACTAGCGGGGAAAGAGACCCAGTACTTC

clone_size: -
d_call: TRBD1
v_call: TRBV4-1
cdr3_length: 14
j_call: TRBJ2-7
cdr3_aa: CASSLDRDTYEQYF
cdr3_nt: TGCGCCAGCAGCCTAGACAGGGATACCTACGAGCAGTACTTC

clone_size: -
d_call: TRBD2
v_call: TRBV27
cdr3_length: 14
j_call: TRBJ2-1
cdr3_aa: CASRRLAGGTPQFF
cdr3_nt: TGTGCCAGCAGAAGACTAGCGGGAGGGACCCCTCAGTTCTTC

clone_size: once
d_call: -
v_call: TRBV7-2
cdr3_length: 15
j_call: TRBJ2-3
cdr3_aa: CASTPGPNPDPDEYF
cdr3_nt: TGTGCCAGCACCCCAGGACCGAATCCCGACCCCGACGAGTATTTT

clone_size: -
d_call: -
v_call: TRBV30
cdr3_length: 12
j_call: TRBJ1-2
cdr3_aa: CACEAVPYGYTF
cdr3_nt: TGTGCCTGCGAGGCAGTTCCTTATGGCTACACCTTC

clone_size: -
d_call: -
v_call: TRBV6-5
cdr3_length: 15
j_call: TRBJ1-5
cdr3_aa: CASVRFPWLGQPQHF
cdr3_nt: TGTGCCAGCGTCAGATTTCCATGGTTGGGTCAGCCCCAGCATTTT

clone_size: few
d_call: -
v_call: TRBV7-2
cdr3_length: 16
j_call: TRBJ2-4
cdr3_aa: CASSQDQGLPLSIQYF
cdr3_nt: TGCGCCAGCAGCCAAGATCAGGGACTCCCGCTCTCTATTCAGTACTTC

clone_size: -
d_call: TRBD1
v_call: TRBV7-2
cdr3_length: 19
j_call: TRBJ2-7
cdr3_aa: CASSPHPGTVTQPSYEQYF
cdr3_nt: TGTGCCAGCAGCCCCCACCCCGGGACAGTCACACAACCCTCCTACGAGCAGTACTTC

clone_size: once
d_call: TRBD2
v_call: TRBV19
cdr3_length: 15
j_call: TRBJ2-2
cdr3_aa: CASGPWTRNTGELFF
cdr3_nt: TGTGCCAGTGGCCCATGGACTAGGAACACCGGGGAGCTGTTTTTT

clone_size: -
d_call: -
v_call: TRBV5-8
cdr3_length: 15
j_call: TRBJ2-3
cdr3_aa: CASSLDGDLTDTQYF
cdr3_nt: TGTGCCAGCAGCTTGGATGGGGATCTCACAGATACGCAGTATTTT

clone_size: -
d_call: TRBD2
v_call: TRBV5-1
cdr3_length: 18
j_call: TRBJ2-1
cdr3_aa: CASSLEMPDGGEYNEQFF
cdr3_nt: TGCGCCAGCAGCTTGGAAATGCCTGATGGGGGGGAGTACAATGAGCAGTTCTTC

clone_size: -
d_call: -
v_call: TRBV19
cdr3_length: 15
j_call: TRBJ2-1
cdr3_aa: CASSIGQGSYNEQFF
cdr3_nt: TGTGCCAGTAGTATAGGCCAGGGCTCCTACAATGAGCAGTTCTTC

clone_size: -
d_call: -
v_call: TRBV28
cdr3_length: 13
j_call: TRBJ2-7
cdr3_aa: CASSFSLRDEQYF
cdr3_nt: TGTGCCAGCAGTTTTTCTTTACGAGACGAGCAGTACTTC